This TCR beta chain emerged from a study of cytomegalovirus exposure and HLA in healthy donors. With 60 Vbeta and 13 Jbeta primers, the PCR was carried out. The assay was immunoSEQ multiplex PCR, and TCRdb's table has in-frame clones only and misses some. The sample holds approximately 200,000 clones, 60% to 80% seen once. The CDR3 has 12 residues. Germline CDR1 LNHDA, CDR2 SQIVND (reference sequence). Between the trimmed V and J ends, which lost 1 base and 5 bases, there was a span of 3 bases. The receptor comes from a woman aged 25 to 39 in good health and CMV-seropositive. The sequenced sample was PBMCs. V is TRBV19 and J is TRBJ2-1; D is unclear. CDR3 region: CASSIGDNEQFF. The DNA for the CDR3 is TGTGCCAGTAGTATAGGAGACAATGAGCAGTTCTTC. The entire variable domain, with the rest obtained from reference TRBV19 and TRBJ2-1, is as follows: DGGITQSPKYLFRKEGQNVTLSCEQNLNHDAMYWYRQDPGQGLRLIYYSQIVNDFQKGDIAEGYSVSREKKESFPLTVTSAQKNPTAFYLCASSIGDNEQFFGPGTRLTVL.